These 16 T cell receptor beta chains came from one sample sequenced in a study of monozygotic twins with inflammatory bowel disease. Each CDR3 protein gets one entry in TCRdb, which reprocessed the 5' RACE reads and gives no DNA. The sample yields some 200,000 distinct CDR3 sequences, of which the top ten take up approximately 1.6%. The sample was blood. These receptors were obtained from a human donor with ulcerative colitis or Crohn's disease, or a healthy co-twin of an affected twin (not recorded which).

The J gene is TRBJ2-1, the V gene TRBV7-9; absent DNA, TCRdb's TRBD2 call cannot be checked. Germline CDR1 reads SEHNR; CDR2 reads FQNEAQ (reference sequence). This CDR3 region has 12 residues. CDR3: CASSQNSDEQFF.

The rearrangement joins TRBV12-3 or TRBV12-4 to TRBJ2-5; TCRdb indicates TRBD1, and absent DNA this call remains unverified. This CDR3 has 15 residues. Here the CDR3 reads CASSLSRQGQETQYF.

The CDR3: CASSLGTAQETQYF. V usage is TRBV7-2 and J usage is TRBJ2-5; checking the TCRdb D call of TRBD1 is not possible without DNA. The CDR3 runs to 14 residues. Germline assignment: CDR1 SGHTA and CDR2 FQGNSA.

The rearrangement links TRBV20-1 to TRBJ1-1. This CDR3 contains 13 residues. Germline-derived CDR1 and CDR2 are DFQATT and SNEGSKA (reference sequence). The CDR3 loop reads CSARLSLNTEAFF.

The chain joins TRBV4-1 to TRBJ2-2; absent DNA, TCRdb's TRBD1 call cannot be checked. The CDR3 covers 12 residues. Germline values: CDR1 MGHRA, CDR2 YSYEKL. This CDR3 is CASHTGSGELFF.

The genes are TRBV12-3 or TRBV12-4 and TRBJ1-5. This CDR3 is 12 amino acids long. CDR3 protein: CASSLAVGPQHF.

The chain uses TRBV20-1 and TRBJ2-5; TCRdb names TRBD2, which stays unverified in the absence of DNA. This CDR3 spans 14 amino acids. CDR1 and CDR2 from the germline V gene are DFQATT and SNEGSKA (reference sequence). The CDR3 region is CSAERGANQETQYF.

This chain connects TRBV6-1 to TRBJ1-2. The CDR3 contains 14 residues. The germline V gene has CDR1 MNHNS and CDR2 SASEGT. CDR3: CASSDGRGLYGYTF.

The rearrangement links TRBV5-1 to TRBJ2-5. The CDR3 consists of 14 residues. Per germline, CDR1 SGHRS and CDR2 YFSETQ. The CDR3 loop is CASSLGPNQETQYF.

V gene TRBV7-2 combines with J gene TRBJ2-3; TCRdb reports TRBD2, a call that lacks DNA to check it against. CDR1 and CDR2 (germline): SGHTA, FQGNSA. The CDR3 is 15 residues long. This chain's CDR3 is CASSLEVGSLYTQYF.

The rearrangement joins TRBV29-1 to TRBJ1-1; the TCRdb D gene call, TRBD1, has no DNA to confirm it. The CDR3 spans 13 residues. Germline-derived CDR1 and CDR2 are SQVTM and ANQGSEA. CDR3 residues: CSARAEGNTEAFF. Using reference TRBV29-1 and TRBJ1-1 for the parts outside the CDR3, the full variable domain is SAVISQKPSRDICQRGTSLTIQCQVDSQVTMMFWYRQQPGQSLTLIATANQGSEATYESGFVIDKFPISRPNLTFSTLTVSNMSPEDSSIYLCSARAEGNTEAFFGQGTRLTVV.

This chain connects TRBV6-1 to TRBJ2-1; no DNA is available, so the TRBD1 call from TCRdb remains unchecked. CDR1 is MNHNS and CDR2 is SASEGT in the germline V gene. CDR3 length: 15 residues. CDR3 loop: CASSSTGDGYNEQFF.

This chain joins TRBV12-3 or TRBV12-4 and TRBJ1-1; checking the TCRdb D call of TRBD1 is not possible without DNA. This CDR3 is built from 16 residues. The chain's CDR3 is CASSLDSWTGDTEAFF.

The chain carries TRBV7-2 and TRBJ2-7; TCRdb's D call of TRBD2 is untestable without DNA. Germline V CDR1 and CDR2: SGHTA, FQGNSA. The CDR3 extends over 15 amino acids. The CDR3 loop is CASSFIAGGTYEQYF.

The chain recombines TRBV20-1 with TRBJ1-1; TCRdb's D gene call, TRBD1, goes unchecked for lack of DNA. This CDR3 comprises 17 residues. Germline CDR1 DFQATT, CDR2 SNEGSKA (reference sequence). The CDR3 sequence: CSARDPSDRAGGTEAFF.

CDR3 sequence reads: CASSPWGETPYGYTF. The chain recombines TRBV5-5 with TRBJ1-2. The length of the CDR3 is 15 residues. CDR1 and CDR2 from the germline V gene are SGHKS and YYEKEE (reference sequence).